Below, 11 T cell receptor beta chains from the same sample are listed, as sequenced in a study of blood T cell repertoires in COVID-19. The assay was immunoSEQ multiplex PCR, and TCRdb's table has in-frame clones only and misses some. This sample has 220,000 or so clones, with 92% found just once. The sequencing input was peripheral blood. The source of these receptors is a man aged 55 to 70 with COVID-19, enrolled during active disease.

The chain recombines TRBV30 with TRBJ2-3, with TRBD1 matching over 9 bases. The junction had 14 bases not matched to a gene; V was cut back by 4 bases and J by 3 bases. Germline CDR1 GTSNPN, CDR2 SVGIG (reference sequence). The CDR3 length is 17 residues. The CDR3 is CAWNPKSGQGGTDTQYF. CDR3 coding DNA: TGTGCCTGGAACCCCAAATCGGGACAGGGAGGGACAGATACGCAGTATTTT.

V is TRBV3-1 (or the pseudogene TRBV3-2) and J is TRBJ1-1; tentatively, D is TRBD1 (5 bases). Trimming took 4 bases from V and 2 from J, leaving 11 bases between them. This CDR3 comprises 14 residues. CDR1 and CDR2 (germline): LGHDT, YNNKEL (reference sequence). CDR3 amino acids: CASSPIQGNTEAFF. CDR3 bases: TGTGCCAGCAGCCCCATCCAGGGTAACACTGAAGCTTTCTTT.

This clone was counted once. The DNA for the CDR3 is TGTGCCAGCAGCTTGAACCGGGGGGGCAGGTCTAGCTATGGCTACACCTTC. Translated, it gives CASSLNRGGRSSYGYTF. This chain links TRBV5-5 with TRBJ1-2; D is perhaps TRBD1 (6 bases). V was clipped by 1 base and J by 4 bases, with 20 bases between them. Germline V gene lookup returns CDR1 SGHKS and CDR2 YYEKEE (reference sequence). The CDR3 has 17 amino acids.

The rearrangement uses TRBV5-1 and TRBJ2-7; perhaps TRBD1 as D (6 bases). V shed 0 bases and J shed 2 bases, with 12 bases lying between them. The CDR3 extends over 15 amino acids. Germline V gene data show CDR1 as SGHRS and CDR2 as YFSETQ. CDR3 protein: CASSLDGTPPYEQYF. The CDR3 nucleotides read TGCGCCAGCAGCTTGGATGGGACACCCCCCTACGAGCAGTACTTC.

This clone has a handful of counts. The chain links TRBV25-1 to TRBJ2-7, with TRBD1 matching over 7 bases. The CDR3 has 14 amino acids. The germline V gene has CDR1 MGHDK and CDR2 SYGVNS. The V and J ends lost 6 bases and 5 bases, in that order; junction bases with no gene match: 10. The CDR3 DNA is TGTGCCAGCAGGGAGACAGGGTTCGAAAACGAGCAGTACTTC. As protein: CASRETGFENEQYF.

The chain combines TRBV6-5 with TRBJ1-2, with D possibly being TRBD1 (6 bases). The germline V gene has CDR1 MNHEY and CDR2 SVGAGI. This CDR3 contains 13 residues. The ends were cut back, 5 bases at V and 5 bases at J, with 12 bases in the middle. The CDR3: CASSPGVWYGYTF. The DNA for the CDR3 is TGTGCCAGCAGTCCAGGGGTTTGGTATGGCTACACCTTC.

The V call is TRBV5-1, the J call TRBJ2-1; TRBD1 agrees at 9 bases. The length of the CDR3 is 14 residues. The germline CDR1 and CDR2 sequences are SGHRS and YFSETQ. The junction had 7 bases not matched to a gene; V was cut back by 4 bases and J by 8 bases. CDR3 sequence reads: CASSRRTGEDEQFF. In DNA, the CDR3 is TGCGCCAGCAGCCGAAGGACAGGGGAGGATGAGCAGTTCTTC.

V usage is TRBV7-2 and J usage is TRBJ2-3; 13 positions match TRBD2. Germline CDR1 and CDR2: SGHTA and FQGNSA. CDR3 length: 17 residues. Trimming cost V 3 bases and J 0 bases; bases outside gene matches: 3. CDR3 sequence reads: CASSLGTSGTSTDTQYF. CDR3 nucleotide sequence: TGTGCCAGCAGCTTGGGGACTAGCGGGACTAGCACAGATACGCAGTATTTT. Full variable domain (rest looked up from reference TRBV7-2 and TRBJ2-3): GAGVSQSPSNKVTEKGKDVELRCDPISGHTALYWYRQSLGQGLEFLIYFQGNSAPDKSGLPSDRFSAERTGGSVSTLTIQRTQQEDSAVYLCASSLGTSGTSTDTQYFGPGTRLTVL.

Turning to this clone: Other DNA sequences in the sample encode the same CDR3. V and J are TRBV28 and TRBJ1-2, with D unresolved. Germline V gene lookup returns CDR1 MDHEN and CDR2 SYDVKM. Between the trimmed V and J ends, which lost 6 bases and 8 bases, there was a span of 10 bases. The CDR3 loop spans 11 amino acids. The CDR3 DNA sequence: TGTGCCAGCAGCTCACCCGGGGGCTACACCTTC. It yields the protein CASSSPGGYTF.

The CDR3 DNA follows: TGCGCCAGCAGCTTGTACCCCGGGAAATCTAACTATGGCTACACCTTC. This translates into CASSLYPGKSNYGYTF. V usage is TRBV5-1 and J usage is TRBJ1-2; D not certain. Trimming took off 1 base at V and 0 bases at J, with 13 bases between the two ends. The CDR3 totals 16 residues. Per germline, CDR1 SGHRS and CDR2 YFSETQ.

CDR3: CASTPGVSYNEQFF. CDR3 coding DNA: TGTGCCAGCACCCCAGGGGTATCCTACAATGAGCAGTTCTTC. V and J are TRBV2 and TRBJ2-1; the D gene is possibly TRBD1 (6 bases). Trimming took off 7 bases at V and 1 base at J, with 11 bases between the two ends. The germline CDR1 and CDR2 sequences are SNHLY and FYNNEI. The CDR3 spans 14 residues. The full variable domain, rest sourced from reference TRBV2 and TRBJ2-1, is EPEVTQTPSHQVTQMGQEVILRCVPISNHLYFYWYRQILGQKVEFLVSFYNNEISEKSEIFDDQFSVERPDGSNFTLKIRSTKLEDSAMYFCASTPGVSYNEQFFGPGTRLTVL.